This T cell receptor (beta chain) is drawn from a study of blood T cells in healthy people across ages. Study-level results: Unknown CMV status may confound age-related changes in expanded clones. It was the long-lived donors that had more naive CD4+ cells and higher diversity than aged donors.

This CDR3 is built from 14 residues. Germline CDR1 is DFQATT and CDR2 is SNEGSKA (reference sequence). Per sample, extraction of total RNA gave at least 5.5 micrograms in every case. A sample-barcoded 5' primer and a J-beta primer mix were used in a second PCR of roughly 7 to 12 cycles. TCRdb independently ran MiXCR on the 5' RACE reads; one entry per CDR3 protein. Found here are some 1.4 million distinct CDR3 sequences, approximately 40% of them singletons; the top ten hold 7.9%. This clonotype was counted only a few times. Its antigen remains unknown. Sequencing was carried out using blood. The chain combines TRBV20-1 with TRBJ2-3, with 7 bases lining up with TRBD2. This sequence was found in a woman between 18 and 29 years old in good health. The CDR3 DNA sequence: TGCAGAGGGGCTGATCCGGGGGGTGTAGATACGCAGTATTTT. Protein: CRGADPGGVDTQYF.